This is a list of T cell receptor beta chains from one sample in a study of PD-1 blockade in classical Hodgkin lymphoma. Sequenced by immunoSEQ multiplex PCR; TCRdb stores in-frame clones only, minus some. The sample holds roughly 70,000 clones; over 90% are singletons and the top ten take less than 3.5%. Sequencing was carried out using peripheral blood mononuclear cells (PBMCs). The receptors here all came from a human donor with classical Hodgkin lymphoma. Each CDR3 is given with its conserved first and last residue. D genes are given only for firm matches. Clone size is shown for a subset of rows, as once, few, many or a class of expanded clone.

abundance,d_gene,v_gene,j_gene,CDR3aa,CDR3nt
NA,TRBD1,TRBV27,TRBJ1-1,CASSLYRGLNTEAFF,TGTGCCAGCAGTTTATACAGGGGGCTAAACACTGAAGCTTTCTTT
once,NA,TRBV5-5,TRBJ1-1,CASSLAVGSGTEAFF,TGTGCCAGCAGCTTGGCTGTTGGGTCGGGCACTGAAGCTTTCTTT
NA,TRBD2,TRBV28,TRBJ2-3,CASSPGTSNTDTQYF,TGTGCCAGCTCCCCCGGGACTAGCAACACAGATACGCAGTATTTT
NA,TRBD1,TRBV18,TRBJ1-5,CASSVTGASNQPQHF,TGTGCCAGCTCAGTGACAGGGGCAAGCAATCAGCCCCAGCATTTT
NA,TRBD1,TRBV30,TRBJ1-5,CAWRGQGFEPQHF,TGTGCCTGGAGGGGACAGGGATTTGAGCCCCAGCATTTT
NA,NA,TRBV11-2,TRBJ2-7,CASSSPVMYEQYF,TGTGCCAGCAGCTCCCCCGTGATGTACGAGCAGTACTTC
NA,NA,TRBV7-6,TRBJ1-6,CASSLEQGSPLHF,TGTGCCAGCAGCTTAGAACAGGGTTCACCCCTCCACTTT
NA,NA,TRBV4-2,TRBJ2-6,CASRPVVSGANVLTF,TGTGCCAGCAGGCCGGTGGTCTCTGGGGCCAACGTCCTGACTTTC
NA,NA,TRBV11-1,TRBJ2-7,CASSYWDRAYEQYF,TGTGCCAGCAGCTATTGGGACCGAGCCTACGAGCAGTACTTC
NA,NA,TRBV6-1,TRBJ2-3,CASSGGLRTDTQYF,TGTGCCAGCAGTGGGGGACTCCGCACAGATACGCAGTATTTT
NA,TRBD2,TRBV18,TRBJ2-7,CASSPGTSGFSYEQYF,TGTGCCAGCTCACCCGGGACTAGCGGTTTTTCCTACGAGCAGTACTTC
NA,TRBD2,TRBV5-1,TRBJ2-3,CASSLGLAYTDTQYF,TGCGCCAGCAGCCTGGGACTAGCCTACACAGATACGCAGTATTTT
NA,NA,TRBV5-5,TRBJ1-2,CASRQGYNRVF,TGTGCCAGCAGACAGGGCTATAACCGTGTCTTC
NA,NA,TRBV28,TRBJ1-2,CATTWDYGYTF,TGTGCCACCACATGGGACTATGGCTACACCTTC